This passage covers 31 T cell receptor beta chains from one sample sequenced in a study of identical twins. TCRdb fed the 5' RACE reads into MiXCR, producing one record per CDR3 protein. The repertoire holds 700,000 or so distinct CDR3 sequences, around 21% seen once, with around 4.4% in the top ten. This sample also belongs to another study, concerning T cells expressing NK-cell markers.

The specimen sequenced was PBMCs. All receptors come from a young woman in good health.

The chain employs TRBV20-1 and TRBJ2-1; 9 positions match TRBD1. CDR3 size: 12 residues. V trimming: 6 bases; J trimming: 8 bases; junction bases outside the gene matches: 5. Germline V gene data show CDR1 as DFQATT and CDR2 as SNEGSKA (reference sequence). In DNA form, the CDR3 reads TGCAGTGCGGAAACAGGGGGCGATGAGCAGTTCTTC. Translating it yields CSAETGGDEQFF.

Ten or more counts support this clonotype. The gene calls are TRBV12-3 or TRBV12-4 and TRBJ2-2; a possible D gene is TRBD2 (5 bases). The CDR3 spans 13 residues. Trimming took 10 bases from V and 4 from J, leaving 13 bases between them. In DNA form, the CDR3 reads TGTGCCACCCTCGACTACCTCACCGGGGAGCTGTTTTTT. Translating it yields CATLDYLTGELFF.

This clonotype has a handful of counts. V and J are TRBV20-1 and TRBJ2-1; 11 bases are shared with TRBD2. The CDR3 runs to 18 residues. The germline V gene encodes CDR1 DFQATT and CDR2 SNEGSKA (reference sequence). After removal of 6 bases from V and 0 bases from J, the junction contained 13 bases not matched to a gene. The CDR3 reads CSAQGTSGLPSSYNEQFF. The CDR3 DNA follows: TGCAGTGCACAGGGGACTAGCGGCCTACCTAGCTCCTACAATGAGCAGTTCTTC.

This chain connects TRBV20-1 to TRBJ2-7; 8 nucleotides agree with TRBD1. The germline V gene encodes CDR1 DFQATT and CDR2 SNEGSKA (reference sequence). Trimming took 2 bases from V and 3 from J; bases not matched to a gene: 9. This CDR3 region has 15 residues. Written as DNA, the CDR3 is TGCAGTGCTAGACGAAGACAGGGGATGGGCTACGAGCAGTACTTC. Translating gives CSARRRQGMGYEQYF.

There are a few counts of this clonotype. This rearrangement joins TRBV9 to TRBJ1-2; TRBD1 matches 9 bases. Germline CDR1 is SGDLS and CDR2 is YYNGEE. The CDR3 length is 13 residues. Germline trimming cut 3 bases from V and 6 bases from J; bases unmatched to any gene: 3. CDR3 region: CASSERTGDGYTF. The CDR3 region has the DNA TGTGCCAGCAGCGAAAGGACAGGGGATGGCTACACCTTC.

This clonotype was detected only a few times. CDR3 coding DNA: TGTGCCATCAGTGAGTCGACAGGGGGCTTGCCCGAGCAGTACTTC. Translation: CAISESTGGLPEQYF. The genes are TRBV10-3 and TRBJ2-7, with 10 bases that match TRBD1. The germline V gene has CDR1 ENHRY and CDR2 SYGVKD. V was pared by 0 bases and J by 6 bases, with 5 bases of the junction left unmatched. This CDR3 has 15 amino acids.

This clonotype has ten or more counts. This chain links TRBV12-3 or TRBV12-4 with TRBJ1-1; TRBD1 matches at 9 bases. CDR3 length equals 12 residues. Trimming at V came to 5 bases and at J to 10 bases, leaving 5 bases not matched to a gene. CDR3 coding DNA: TGTGCCAGCAGTAGGGACAGGGACGTAGCTTTCTTT. Translated: CASSRDRDVAFF.

This clonotype was found many times. The genes are TRBV9 and TRBJ2-5; D is undetermined. Germline V gene lookup returns CDR1 SGDLS and CDR2 YYNGEE. This CDR3 region has 12 residues. Trimming cost V 0 bases and J 4 bases, with 4 bases left between them. The CDR3 sequence: CASSVDRETQYF. In nucleotides, the CDR3 is TGTGCCAGCAGCGTAGATAGAGAGACCCAGTACTTC.

The CDR3 is CASKAGSTEAFF. Written as DNA, the CDR3 is TGTGCCAGCAAGGCGGGGTCGACTGAAGCTTTCTTT. The chain couples TRBV6-6 to TRBJ1-1; D call uncertain. The length of the CDR3 is 12 residues. Trimming removed 7 bases at V and 5 bases at J, with 11 bases between. Germline V gene lookup returns CDR1 MNHNY and CDR2 SVGAGI (reference sequence).

The chain uses TRBV5-6 and TRBJ2-7, with D uncertain. There are 13 residues in the CDR3. Germline values: CDR1 SGHDT, CDR2 YYEEEE. V gave up 0 bases and J gave up 6 bases, with 10 bases separating them. Written as DNA, the CDR3 is TGTGCCAGCAGCTTGGGGCGGCTGGGCGAGCAGTACTTC. Its protein product is CASSLGRLGEQYF. Full variable domain (rest looked up from reference TRBV5-6 and TRBJ2-7): DAGVTQSPTHLIKTRGQQVTLRCSPKSGHDTVSWYQQALGQGPQFIFQYYEEEERQRGNFPDRFSGHQFPNYSSELNVNALLLGDSALYLCASSLGRLGEQYFGPGTRLTVT.

This clonotype was seen a handful of times. V is TRBV9 and J is TRBJ2-1; D is perhaps TRBD1 (6 bases). The length of the CDR3 is 15 residues. The V end lost 0 bases, the J end lost 1 base, and 8 bases lay between the germline ends. Germline CDR1 is SGDLS and CDR2 is YYNGEE. CDR3: CASSVDGTSYNEQFF. CDR3 coding DNA: TGTGCCAGCAGCGTAGATGGGACATCCTACAATGAGCAGTTCTTC.

This clonotype was seen a handful of times. This chain uses TRBV20-1 with TRBJ1-6, with D unresolved. V was cut by 5 bases and J by 8 bases, with 13 bases left in between. The length of the CDR3 is 13 residues. CDR1 and CDR2 from the germline V gene are DFQATT and SNEGSKA (reference sequence). The CDR3 reads CSAAMTLDSPLHF. The CDR3 region has the DNA TGCAGTGCTGCGATGACACTGGATTCACCCCTCCACTTT.

This chain joins TRBV11-2 and TRBJ2-2; 11 nucleotides line up with TRBD2. The CDR3 totals 15 residues. V shed 5 bases, J shed 3 bases, and the junction held 2 bases outside the gene matches. CDR1 and CDR2 from the germline V gene are SGHAT and FQNNGV. In DNA form, the CDR3 reads TGTGCCAGCAGCCGGACTAGCGGGTACACCGGGGAGCTGTTTTTT. As protein: CASSRTSGYTGELFF.

This clonotype has more than one count but fewer than ten. This chain connects TRBV9 to TRBJ1-5; D gene ambiguous. The CDR3 has 15 residues. Per the germline V gene, CDR1 is SGDLS and CDR2 is YYNGEE. The V end was cut by 0 bases, the J end by 1 base, with 8 bases between. CDR3 amino acids: CASSVAGQSNQPQHF. In DNA form, the CDR3 reads TGTGCCAGCAGCGTAGCAGGTCAGAGCAATCAGCCCCAGCATTTT.

This clonotype was found a few times. This sequence joins TRBV9 and TRBJ2-4; D is uncertain. Germline values: CDR1 SGDLS, CDR2 YYNGEE. V gave up 3 bases and J gave up 7 bases, with 14 bases separating them. CDR3 size: 14 residues. DNA for the CDR3: TGTGCCAGCAGCGAGGGTACCAGTACGAACATTCAGTACTTC. Its protein product is CASSEGTSTNIQYF.

The sample holds many counts of this clonotype. This chain links TRBV5-1 with TRBJ2-5, with D perhaps being TRBD1 or TRBD2 (5 bases each). V lost 4 bases, J lost 1 base, and 11 bases lay in between. Germline CDR1 SGHRS, CDR2 YFSETQ. The CDR3 is made up of 14 amino acids. The chain's CDR3 is CASSATGTQETQYF. CDR3 sequence (DNA): TGCGCCAGCAGCGCCACGGGGACCCAAGAGACCCAGTACTTC.

This clonotype was detected ten times or more. This sequence joins TRBV5-1 and TRBJ2-3; 10 nucleotides line up with TRBD2. This CDR3 spans 16 amino acids. CDR1 is SGHRS and CDR2 is YFSETQ in the germline V gene. The trim removed 7 bases at V and 0 bases at J, leaving 8 bases unmatched. CDR3 sequence: CASGPTTSGSTDTQYF. The CDR3 DNA reads TGCGCCAGCGGGCCCACGACTAGCGGGAGCACAGATACGCAGTATTTT. Full variable domain (rest looked up from reference TRBV5-1 and TRBJ2-3): KAGVTQTPRYLIKTRGQQVTLSCSPISGHRSVSWYQQTPGQGLQFLFEYFSETQRNKGNFPGRFSGRQFSNSRSEMNVSTLELGDSALYLCASGPTTSGSTDTQYFGPGTRLTVL.

This clonotype has only a few counts. The chain employs TRBV20-1 and TRBJ2-7; TRBD1 is a possible D gene (5 bases). The CDR3 has 11 amino acids. Trimming left V 6 bases short and J 6 bases short, with 12 bases between. Germline V gene lookup returns CDR1 DFQATT and CDR2 SNEGSKA (reference sequence). CDR3: CSATGAVEQYF. In DNA form, the CDR3 reads TGCAGTGCCACAGGCGCTGTCGAGCAGTACTTC.

A remark on this clonotype: Possible read error: a much larger clone is one base away. The V call is TRBV11-3, the J call TRBJ2-7; 11 bases line up with TRBD1. The CDR3 extends over 15 amino acids. Germline V gene lookup returns CDR1 SGHNT and CDR2 YENEEA. The ends lost 3 bases at V and 2 bases at J; junction bases unmatched: 3. CDR3 nucleotides: TGTGCCAGCAGCTTCGGGGGACAGGGGGCCTACGAGCAGTACTTC. It encodes CASSFGGQGAYEQYF.

This clonotype was counted only a few times. CDR3 in DNA: TGTGCCAGCAGTTTAGCGCCCCCCATGAATGAGCAGTTCTTC. Translated, it gives CASSLAPPMNEQFF. The chain uses TRBV12-3 or TRBV12-4 and TRBJ2-1; D is undetermined. The CDR3 consists of 14 residues. V was cut by 0 bases and J by 7 bases, with 10 bases left in between.

The chain links TRBV5-1 to TRBJ2-1; D perhaps matches TRBD1 (5 bases). Germline CDR1 SGHRS, CDR2 YFSETQ. The CDR3 runs to 13 residues. Trimming took 4 bases from V and 5 from J, leaving 10 bases between them. This chain's CDR3 is CASSLTAHNEQFF. The CDR3, as DNA: TGCGCCAGCAGCCTGACAGCCCACAATGAGCAGTTCTTC. The variable domain in full, completed from reference TRBV5-1 and TRBJ2-1, reads KAGVTQTPRYLIKTRGQQVTLSCSPISGHRSVSWYQQTPGQGLQFLFEYFSETQRNKGNFPGRFSGRQFSNSRSEMNVSTLELGDSALYLCASSLTAHNEQFFGPGTRLTVL.

V gene TRBV3-1 combines with J gene TRBJ2-1; 8 bases match TRBD1. CDR1 and CDR2 from the germline V gene are LGHDT and YNNKEL (reference sequence). The CDR3 contains 14 residues. The trim removed 3 bases at V and 8 bases at J, leaving 6 bases unmatched. Written as DNA, the CDR3 is TGTGCCAGCAGCCACCACGCAGGGGGCCATGAGCAGTTCTTC. As protein: CASSHHAGGHEQFF.

The V gene is TRBV29-1, the J gene TRBJ2-7; maybe TRBD1 (6 bases). V shed 7 bases and J shed 5 bases, with 18 bases lying between them. CDR3 length: 13 amino acids. The V gene's germline CDR1 is SQVTM and CDR2 ANQGSEA. The CDR3 nucleotides are TGCAGCGCATACGGACAGACGGATAACGAGCAGTACTTC. Translated, it gives CSAYGQTDNEQYF.

This clonotype was seen at least ten times. The rearrangement links TRBV7-2 to TRBJ2-3; D unresolved. The length of the CDR3 is 12 residues. V shed 2 bases and J shed 3 bases, with 3 bases lying between them. CDR1 and CDR2 from the germline V gene are SGHTA and FQGNSA. This CDR3 is CASSLFTDTQYF. CDR3 sequence (DNA): TGTGCCAGCAGCTTATTTACAGATACGCAGTATTTT.

V usage is TRBV11-2 and J usage is TRBJ2-2, with D possibly being TRBD1 or TRBD2 (5 bases each). Deletions cut 4 bases from V and 6 bases from J, with 6 bases between. The V gene's germline CDR1 is SGHAT and CDR2 FQNNGV. This CDR3 has 12 amino acids. CDR3 loop: CASSWDAGELFF. For the CDR3, the DNA is TGTGCCAGCAGCTGGGACGCCGGGGAGCTGTTTTTT.

The chain carries TRBV12-3 or TRBV12-4 and TRBJ2-5; TRBD1 aligns across 7 bases. The CDR3 spans 15 residues. Trimming removed 3 bases from V and 6 bases from J; junction bases left unmatched: 10. Here the CDR3 reads CASSFSSRGRKTQYF. For the CDR3, the DNA is TGTGCCAGCAGTTTTTCCTCAAGGGGGCGGAAGACCCAGTACTTC.

The sample holds a few counts of this clonotype. This sequence joins TRBV25-1 and TRBJ2-1, with TRBD2 matching over 7 bases. Trimming took 3 bases from V and 5 from J; bases not matched to a gene: 7. The CDR3 contains 15 residues. The germline V gene has CDR1 MGHDK and CDR2 SYGVNS. This CDR3 is CASSEAGVVNNEQFF. The CDR3 DNA follows: TGTGCCAGCAGTGAGGCGGGAGTTGTTAACAATGAGCAGTTCTTC.

The chain combines TRBV20-1 with TRBJ2-4, with TRBD2 matching 7 bases. Germline V gives CDR1 DFQATT, CDR2 SNEGSKA (reference sequence). The CDR3 is 14 amino acids. The J segment lost 2 bases and the V segment lost 2 bases, leaving 3 bases of the junction unmatched. CDR3 DNA: TGCAGTGCTAGACGGGGGGAGTCCAAAAACATTCAGTACTTC. Its translation is CSARRGESKNIQYF.

This clonotype was counted once. This chain joins TRBV4-1 and TRBJ2-2; 12 nucleotides agree with TRBD2. The CDR3 totals 17 residues. J was trimmed by 8 bases and V by 4 bases; bases with no gene match: 11. The germline V gene encodes CDR1 MGHRA and CDR2 YSYEKL. This CDR3 reads CASSPFSSGRATGELFF. In DNA form, the CDR3 reads TGCGCCAGCAGCCCCTTTTCTAGCGGGAGGGCAACGGGGGAGCTGTTTTTT.

This chain joins TRBV7-9 and TRBJ2-7, with D unclear. Germline V gives CDR1 SEHNR, CDR2 FQNEAQ (reference sequence). This CDR3 contains 15 residues. Trimming took 1 base from V and 0 from J, leaving 10 bases between them. CDR3 loop: CASSLDRLSSYEQYF. CDR3 sequence (DNA): TGTGCCAGCAGCTTAGATCGCCTGAGCTCCTACGAGCAGTACTTC.

This chain connects TRBV7-8 to TRBJ2-7; D perhaps matches TRBD2 (6 bases). The germline gives CDR1 SGHVS, CDR2 FQNEAQ. This CDR3 spans 15 amino acids. V dropped 5 bases and J dropped 6 bases, with 20 bases sitting between them. The CDR3 reads CASSPQRVGFGEQYF. DNA of the CDR3: TGTGCCAGCAGCCCCCAGCGGGTAGGGTTCGGCGAGCAGTACTTC.